Sequencing of this TCR beta chain was carried out in a study of blood T cell repertoires in COVID-19. Study information: COVID-19 samples, acute and convalescent, were from the United States, Italy and Spain.

The table came from immunoSEQ multiplex PCR; TCRdb's copy has only in-frame clones and leaves some out. The data show roughly 250,000 clones, approximately 90% seen once. This clone was seen just once. Specimen: peripheral blood. This TCR was sampled from a woman between 40 and 50 years old who had recovered from COVID-19.

The CDR3 sequence: CASSFLGGLSYNEQFF. In nucleotides, the CDR3 is TGCGCCAGCAGCTTCTTGGGAGGCTTGTCCTACAATGAGCAGTTCTTC. The chain has TRBV5-1 and TRBJ2-1; perhaps TRBD2 as D (6 bases). The ends were cut back, 2 bases at V and 1 base at J, with 13 bases in the middle. The germline V gene has CDR1 SGHRS and CDR2 YFSETQ. CDR3 length: 16 amino acids.